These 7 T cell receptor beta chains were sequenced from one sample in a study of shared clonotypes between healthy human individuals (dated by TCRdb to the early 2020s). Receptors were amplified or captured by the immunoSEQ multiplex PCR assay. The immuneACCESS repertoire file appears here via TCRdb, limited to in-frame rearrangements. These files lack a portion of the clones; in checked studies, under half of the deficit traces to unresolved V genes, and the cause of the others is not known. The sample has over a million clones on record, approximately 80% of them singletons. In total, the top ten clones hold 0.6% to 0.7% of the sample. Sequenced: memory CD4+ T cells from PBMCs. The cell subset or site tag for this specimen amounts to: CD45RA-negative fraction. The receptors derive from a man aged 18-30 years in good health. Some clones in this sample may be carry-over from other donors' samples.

This chain's CDR3 is CASSPQREGQFF. The CDR3 DNA sequence: TGTGCCAGCAGCCCGCAGCGGGAGGGTCAGTTCTTC. The chain joins TRBV16 to TRBJ2-1; 10 bases map to TRBD2. The CDR3 runs 12 residues. From germline, CDR1 is KGHSY and CDR2 FQNENV. The trim removed 4 bases at V and 13 bases at J, leaving 4 bases unmatched.

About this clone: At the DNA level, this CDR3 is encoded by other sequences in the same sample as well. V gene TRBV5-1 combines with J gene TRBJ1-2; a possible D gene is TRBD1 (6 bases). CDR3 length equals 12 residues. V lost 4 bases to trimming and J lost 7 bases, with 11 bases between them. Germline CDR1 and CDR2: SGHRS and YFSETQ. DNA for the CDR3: TGCGCCAGCAGCCTGAACAGGGCTGGCTACACCTTC. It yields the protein CASSLNRAGYTF.

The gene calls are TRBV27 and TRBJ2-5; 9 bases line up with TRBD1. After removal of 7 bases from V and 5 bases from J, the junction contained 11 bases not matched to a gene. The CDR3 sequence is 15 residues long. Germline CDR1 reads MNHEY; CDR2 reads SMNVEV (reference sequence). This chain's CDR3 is CASIDIGTGRETQYF. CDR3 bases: TGTGCCAGCATCGATATAGGGACAGGGAGGGAGACCCAGTACTTC.

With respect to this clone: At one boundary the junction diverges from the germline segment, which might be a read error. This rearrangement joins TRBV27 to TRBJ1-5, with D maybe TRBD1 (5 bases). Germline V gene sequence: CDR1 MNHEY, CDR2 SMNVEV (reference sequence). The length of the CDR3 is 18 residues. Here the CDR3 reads CASSYSGGWAGRNQPRHF. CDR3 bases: TGTGCCAGCAGTTACTCGGGGGGATGGGCGGGTAGGAATCAGCCCCGGCATTTT.

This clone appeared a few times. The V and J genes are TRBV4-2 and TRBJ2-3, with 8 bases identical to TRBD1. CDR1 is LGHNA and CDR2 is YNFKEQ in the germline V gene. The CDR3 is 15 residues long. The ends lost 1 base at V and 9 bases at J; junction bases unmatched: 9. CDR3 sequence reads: CASSQVQHRGETQYF. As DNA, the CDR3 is TGTGCCAGCAGCCAAGTCCAACACAGGGGGGAGACGCAGTATTTT.

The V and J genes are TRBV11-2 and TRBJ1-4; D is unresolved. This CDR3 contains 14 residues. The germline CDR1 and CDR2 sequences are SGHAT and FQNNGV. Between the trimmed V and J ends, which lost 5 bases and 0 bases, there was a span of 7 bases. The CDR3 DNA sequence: TGTGCCAGCAGCCCATTCCCAACTAATGAAAAACTGTTTTTT. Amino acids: CASSPFPTNEKLFF. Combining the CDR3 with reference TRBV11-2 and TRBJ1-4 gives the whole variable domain EAGVAQSPRYKIIEKRQSVAFWCNPISGHATLYWYQQILGQGPKLLIQFQNNGVVDDSQLPKDRFSAERLKGVDSTLKIQPAKLEDSAVYLCASSPFPTNEKLFFGSGTQLSVL.

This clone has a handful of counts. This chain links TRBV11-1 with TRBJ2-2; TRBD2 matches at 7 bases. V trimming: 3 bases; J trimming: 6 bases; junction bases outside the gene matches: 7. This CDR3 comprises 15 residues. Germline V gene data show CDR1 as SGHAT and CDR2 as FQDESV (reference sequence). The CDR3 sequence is CASSFGGRGAGELFF. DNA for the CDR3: TGTGCCAGCAGCTTTGGAGGGAGGGGCGCCGGGGAGCTGTTTTTT.